This is a list of T cell receptor beta chains from one sample in a study of cytomegalovirus exposure and HLA in healthy donors. Sequencing used immunoSEQ multiplex PCR; TCRdb keeps in-frame clones, though not all of them. This sample yields about 210,000 clones, of which 75% to 85% are seen a single time; roughly 14% belongs to the top ten. Sequencing was done on a sample of PBMCs. These receptors all stem from a woman aged 25 to 39 in good health and CMV-seropositive. Each CDR3 is given without its conserved first and last residue. Each record gives: V gene, D gene, CDR3 protein. The D gene is left open where the match is weak.

v_call: TRBV7-9
d_call: -
cdr3_aa: ASSLGSASEAF

v_call: TRBV27
d_call: -
cdr3_aa: ASSSRSRQF

v_call: TRBV7-9
d_call: -
cdr3_aa: ASSLVSGDTEAF

v_call: TRBV7-3
d_call: -
cdr3_aa: ASSPRVGPNTGELF

v_call: TRBV28
d_call: TRBD1
cdr3_aa: ASSSPRDRAYYEQY

v_call: TRBV7-6
d_call: TRBD2
cdr3_aa: ASSLALVGGANTGELF

v_call: TRBV6-1
d_call: TRBD2
cdr3_aa: ASSENSGMADTQY

v_call: TRBV11-3
d_call: -
cdr3_aa: ASSPDSSRSYEQY

v_call: TRBV5-1
d_call: -
cdr3_aa: ASSLVLAGETQY

v_call: TRBV6-1
d_call: TRBD1
cdr3_aa: ASSNRGSNQPQH

v_call: TRBV7-9
d_call: -
cdr3_aa: ASSFPGRSYEQY

v_call: TRBV6-6
d_call: -
cdr3_aa: ASSYSRLSNQPQH

v_call: TRBV5-1
d_call: -
cdr3_aa: ASSFGWETEAF

v_call: TRBV4-2
d_call: -
cdr3_aa: ASSLDGVEGGQF

v_call: TRBV14
d_call: -
cdr3_aa: ASSQDVGGEQY

v_call: TRBV7-6
d_call: -
cdr3_aa: ASSPPGVATQF